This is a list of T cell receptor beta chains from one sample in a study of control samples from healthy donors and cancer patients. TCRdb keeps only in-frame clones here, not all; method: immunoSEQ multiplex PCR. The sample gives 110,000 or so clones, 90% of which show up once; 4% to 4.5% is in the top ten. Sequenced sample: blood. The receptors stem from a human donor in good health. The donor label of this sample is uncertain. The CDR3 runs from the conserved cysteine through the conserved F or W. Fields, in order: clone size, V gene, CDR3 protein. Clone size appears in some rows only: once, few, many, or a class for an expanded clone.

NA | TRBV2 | CASRSGTSGNTIYF
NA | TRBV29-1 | CSVEETGYGYTF
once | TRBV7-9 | CASSFASTEKLFF
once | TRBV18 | CASSPLQGSEQFF
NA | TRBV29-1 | CTISEGPNTEAFF
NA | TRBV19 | CASSIVASGGAKQETQYF
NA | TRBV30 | CAWTRLAVDTQYF
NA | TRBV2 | CASTVIMGTEAFF
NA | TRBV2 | CASSELGQGSKQPQHF
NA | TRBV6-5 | CASSRQLRTDTQYF